This section outlines one T cell receptor (beta chain) sequence together with its context. No antigen is known for it. This specimen comes from a study of cytomegalovirus exposure and HLA in healthy donors. Broader study findings: Evidence from a later analysis indicated that most CMV-associated TCR beta chains looked HLA-restricted. Within an earlier analysis, most TCR beta V segments proved productive either about 87% or about 30% of the time.

It was with 60 Vbeta and 13 Jbeta primers that the PCR ran. Here immunoSEQ multiplex PCR was the method, and the copy in TCRdb shows in-frame clones only, minus some. Of approximately 180,000 clones listed, roughly four fifths are singletons. V shed 2 bases, J shed 2 bases, and the junction held 0 bases outside the gene matches. The CDR3 contains 14 residues. Germline CDR1 SGHTA, CDR2 FQGTGA. The V call is TRBV7-3, the J call TRBJ2-5, with 9 positions matching TRBD2. The sequence derives from a man in his late teens or twenties in good health and CMV-seronegative. Sequenced: PBMCs. This CDR3 reads CASSLAGGQETQYF. The CDR3, as DNA: TGTGCCAGCAGCTTAGCGGGAGGGCAAGAGACCCAGTACTTC.